Listed below are T cell receptor beta chains from one sample, sequenced in a study of cytomegalovirus exposure and HLA in healthy donors. The table came from immunoSEQ multiplex PCR; TCRdb's copy has only in-frame clones and leaves some out. Seen here are fewer than 250,000 clones, 65% to 85% observed once, and the top ten hold more than 0.6%. Sequencing input: PBMCs. The receptors here all came from a boy aged 2 to 10 in good health and CMV-seronegative. CDR3s include the opening cysteine and the closing phenylalanine or tryptophan. The D gene is left open where the match is weak. Clone sizes are given selectively: once, few, many, or a class where the clone is expanded.

size | J | D | length | V | CDR3 | DNA
- | TRBJ1-2 | TRBD1 | 16 | TRBV15 | CATSREVGQLNYGYTF | TGTGCCACCAGCAGAGAGGTGGGACAGCTAAACTATGGCTACACCTTC
- | TRBJ1-6 | - | 13 | TRBV5-6 | CASTLRGDSPLHF | TGTGCCAGCACCCTACGGGGGGATTCACCCCTCCACTTT
- | TRBJ2-1 | - | 15 | TRBV19 | CASSRSTRALNEQFF | TGTGCCAGTAGTCGATCGACTAGAGCGCTCAATGAGCAGTTCTTC
- | TRBJ2-7 | - | 12 | TRBV5-1 | CASSLAGCLQYF | TGCGCCAGCAGCTTGGCGGGTTGCCTGCAGTACTTC
- | TRBJ1-1 | TRBD1 | 16 | TRBV18 | CASSAGQGVRYTEAFF | TGTGCCAGCTCCGCCGGACAGGGGGTCCGGTATACTGAAGCTTTCTTT
- | TRBJ1-1 | - | 13 | TRBV10-1 | CASMARGGTEAFF | TGCGCCAGCATGGCCCGAGGGGGCACTGAAGCTTTCTTT
- | TRBJ2-3 | TRBD2 | 16 | TRBV10-3 | CAISELSSGSTDTQYF | TGTGCCATCAGTGAGTTATCTAGCGGGAGTACAGATACGCAGTATTTT
few | TRBJ2-7 | TRBD2 | 15 | TRBV2 | CASSGTGTSVYEQYF | TGTGCCAGCAGTGGCACCGGGACTAGCGTGTACGAGCAGTACTTC
- | TRBJ1-1 | - | 11 | TRBV10-3 | CAISGSGEAFF | TGTGCCATCAGTGGTTCGGGAGAAGCTTTCTTT
once | TRBJ2-3 | TRBD2 | 14 | TRBV6-6 | CASSFNTGGDTQYF | TGTGCCAGCAGCTTTAACACGGGGGGAGATACGCAGTATTTT
- | TRBJ1-4 | - | 15 | TRBV5-4 | CASGVQEAYNEKLFF | TGTGCCAGCGGCGTTCAGGAGGCCTATAATGAAAAACTGTTTTTT
few | TRBJ2-7 | TRBD1 | 17 | TRBV15 | CATSRDRVGTGDHEQYF | TGTGCCACCAGCAGAGATCGGGTGGGGACAGGGGACCACGAGCAGTACTTC
- | TRBJ2-6 | - | 15 | TRBV19 | CASSLQGYGANVLTF | TGTGCCAGTAGCTTACAGGGATATGGGGCCAACGTCCTGACTTTC
- | TRBJ1-2 | - | 13 | TRBV6-1 | CASRLGQNYGYTF | TGTGCCAGCAGGTTAGGACAAAACTATGGCTACACCTTC
- | TRBJ2-7 | - | 16 | TRBV9 | CASSPAGWTTTYEQYF | TGTGCCAGCAGCCCGGCCGGATGGACAACAACCTACGAGCAGTACTTC
- | TRBJ2-3 | - | 15 | TRBV7-5 | CARSLPSGTTDTQYF | TGTGCCAGAAGCTTACCTAGCGGAACCACAGATACGCAGTATTTT
- | TRBJ2-7 | - | 13 | TRBV30 | CAWSVLWESEQYF | TGTGCCTGGAGTGTACTTTGGGAGAGCGAGCAGTACTTC